This T cell receptor beta chain was sequenced during a study of regulatory T cells in long-lasting Graves disease. The sample's time point: persistent/refractory GD, antithyroid drugs over 5 years with positive TRAb. From PBMCs, RNA was extracted and then used to make the TCR library. The CDR3 is 16 amino acids. Germline V gene lookup returns CDR1 SEHNR and CDR2 FQNEAQ (reference sequence). V dropped 5 bases and J dropped 0; count of bases not matched to a gene: 3. Study results and caveats: Possibly, accuracy suffered from the small sample size.

Through Arm-PCR of CDR3 regions and iRepertoire HTBI primers, TCR beta libraries were built. TCRdb used MiXCR to reprocess the multiplex PCR reads, holding one entry per CDR3 protein. The data show some 430,000 distinct CDR3 sequences, approximately 21% seen once. The table lists this clonotype with a few counts. Its antigen is as yet unknown. This specimen was peripheral blood mononuclear cells (PBMCs), taken when the disease was refractory, from a patient treated with antithyroid drugs. The TCR comes from a female donor with Graves disease. The V call is TRBV7-9, the J call TRBJ2-2; TRBD1 aligns across 10 bases. The CDR3 here is CASSPGTGANTGELFF. The CDR3 DNA reads TGTGCCAGCAGCCCCGGGACAGGGGCGAACACCGGGGAGCTGTTTTTT.